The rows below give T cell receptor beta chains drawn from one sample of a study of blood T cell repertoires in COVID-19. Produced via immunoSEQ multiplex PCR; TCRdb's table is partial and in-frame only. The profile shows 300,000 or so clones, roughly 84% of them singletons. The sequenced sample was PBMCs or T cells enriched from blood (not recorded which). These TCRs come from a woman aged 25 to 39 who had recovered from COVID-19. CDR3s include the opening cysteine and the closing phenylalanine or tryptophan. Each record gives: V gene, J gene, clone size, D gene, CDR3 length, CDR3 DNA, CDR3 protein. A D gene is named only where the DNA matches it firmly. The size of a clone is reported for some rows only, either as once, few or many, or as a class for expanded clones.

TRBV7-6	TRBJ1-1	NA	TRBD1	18	TGTGCCAGCAGCTTAGAAAGCAGGCAGGGGGCCGGGAACACTGAAGCTTTCTTT	CASSLESRQGAGNTEAFF
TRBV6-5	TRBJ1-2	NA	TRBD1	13	TGTGCCAGCCGGCAGGGGGCAGACTATGGCTACACCTTC	CASRQGADYGYTF
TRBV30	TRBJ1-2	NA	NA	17	TGTGCCTGGACCCACTGGGGAACAGGCACCCAAAAGGGTGGCTACACCTTC	CAWTHWGTGTQKGGYTF
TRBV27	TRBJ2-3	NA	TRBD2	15	TGTGCCAGCAGTATTAGCGGGGGGGTTACAGATACGCAGTATTTT	CASSISGGVTDTQYF
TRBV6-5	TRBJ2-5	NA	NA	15	TGTGCCAGCACCCTTTCAGGGTCGGCTCGAGAGACCCAGTACTTC	CASTLSGSARETQYF
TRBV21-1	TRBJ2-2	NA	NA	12	TGTGCCATCTTAGGACACTCCGGGGAGCTGTTTTTT	CAILGHSGELFF
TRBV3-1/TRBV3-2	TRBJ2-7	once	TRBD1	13	TGTGCCAGCAGCCATTACGACAGGGTCGAGCAGTACTTC	CASSHYDRVEQYF
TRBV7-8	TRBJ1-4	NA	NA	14	TGTGCCAGCAGCTTAGGGACAAGAAATGAAAAACTGTTTTTT	CASSLGTRNEKLFF
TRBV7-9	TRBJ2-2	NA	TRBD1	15	TGTGCCAGCAGCCCCGGGACAGGTACTACCGGGGAGCTGTTTTTT	CASSPGTGTTGELFF
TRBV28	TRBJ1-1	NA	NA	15	TGTGCCAGCAGTTTAGACTTTAGAGGGAACACTGAAGCTTTCTTT	CASSLDFRGNTEAFF
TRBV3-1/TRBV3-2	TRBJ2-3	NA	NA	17	TGTGCCAGCAGCCCTGTGAGCCGGGGGGCGGGCGCAGATACGCAGTATTTT	CASSPVSRGAGADTQYF
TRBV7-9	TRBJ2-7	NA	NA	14	TGTGCCAGCAGCTACGATCCGGAGCCCTACGAGCAGTACTTC	CASSYDPEPYEQYF
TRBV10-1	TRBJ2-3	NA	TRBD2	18	TGCGCCAGCAGTGACGGACGAAGCGGGGGGGCGAGCACAGATACGCAGTATTTT	CASSDGRSGGASTDTQYF
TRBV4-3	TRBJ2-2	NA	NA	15	TGCGCCAGCAGCCAAGGCAGGCCCTACACCGGGGAGCTGTTTTTT	CASSQGRPYTGELFF
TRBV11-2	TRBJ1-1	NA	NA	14	TGTGCCAGCAGCCCAAAGGGCAGGGCGGCTGAAGCTTTCTTT	CASSPKGRAAEAFF
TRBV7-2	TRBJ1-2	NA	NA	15	TGTGCCAGCAGCTTAGTCGGGGATGCTAACTATGGCTACACCTTC	CASSLVGDANYGYTF
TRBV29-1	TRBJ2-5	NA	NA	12	TGCAGCGTTCGAAGGGGGGGGGAGACCCAGTACTTC	CSVRRGGETQYF
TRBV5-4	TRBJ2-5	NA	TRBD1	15	TGTGCCAGCAGCGGATGGGACAGGAACCAAGAGACCCAGTACTTC	CASSGWDRNQETQYF
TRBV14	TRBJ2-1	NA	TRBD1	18	TGTGCCAGCAGCCAAGACGGGGACAGTCTGAGCTCCTACAATGAGCAGTTCTTC	CASSQDGDSLSSYNEQFF
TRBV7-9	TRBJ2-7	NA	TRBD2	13	TGTGCCAGCAGCTTGTCGGGGGGCTACGAGCAGTACTTC	CASSLSGGYEQYF
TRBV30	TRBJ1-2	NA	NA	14	TGTGCCTCCACCCCCTTCGGAGCTAACTATGGCTACACCTTC	CASTPFGANYGYTF
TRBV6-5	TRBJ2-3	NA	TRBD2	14	TGTGCCAGCAGTCCCGGACTAGCGGGGCATACGCAGTATTTT	CASSPGLAGHTQYF
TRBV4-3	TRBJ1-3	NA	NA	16	TGCGCCAGCAGCCAAGCCCAGGTACTCTCTGGAAACACCATATATTTT	CASSQAQVLSGNTIYF
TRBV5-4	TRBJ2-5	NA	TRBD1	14	TGTGCCAGCAGTAAACAGGGGGCGAGGGAGACCCAGTACTTC	CASSKQGARETQYF
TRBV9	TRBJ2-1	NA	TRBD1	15	TGTGCCAGCAGCCAAAGGACAGGAGAGAACAATGAGCAGTTCTTC	CASSQRTGENNEQFF
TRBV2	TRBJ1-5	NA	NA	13	TGTGCCAGCAGTCGGGACAACAATCAGCCCCAGCATTTT	CASSRDNNQPQHF
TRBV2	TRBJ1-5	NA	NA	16	TGTGCCAGCAGCCTGTCTGGGTGGGGGGGCAATCAGCCCCAGCATTTT	CASSLSGWGGNQPQHF
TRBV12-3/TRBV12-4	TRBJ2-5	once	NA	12	TGTGCCAGCAGCCAAAGGCGGGAGACCCAGTACTTC	CASSQRRETQYF
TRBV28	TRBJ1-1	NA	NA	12	TGTGCCAGCAGAACCCACGGACAGTGGGCTTTCTTT	CASRTHGQWAFF
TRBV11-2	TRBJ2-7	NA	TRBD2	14	TGTGCCAGCAGCAGACACGGGGGGGCCTACGAGCAGTACTTC	CASSRHGGAYEQYF
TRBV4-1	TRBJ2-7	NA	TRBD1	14	TGCGCCAGCAGCCCTCGGGACAGGTACTACGAGCAGTACTTC	CASSPRDRYYEQYF
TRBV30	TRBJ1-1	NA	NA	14	TGTGCCTGGAATGAATTGGGGGAGGAGGGTGAAGCTTTCTTT	CAWNELGEEGEAFF